The clone carrying this T cell receptor (beta chain) was found once. The data were taken from a study of blood T cell repertoires in COVID-19. On the study more broadly: Specimens from acute and convalescent COVID-19 originated in the United States, Italy and Spain. In each case, the material was cDNA or gDNA derived from T cells, B-cell-depleted T cells, or PBMCs.

Trimming left V 4 bases short and J 6 bases short, with 18 bases between. The CDR3 spans 15 residues. The germline V gene has CDR1 MGHDK and CDR2 SYGVNS. As originally analysed: The authors estimated nucleated cell counts from reference gene primer amplification. Repertoires were generated with immunoSEQ multiplex PCR, while TCRdb's copy carries only in-frame clones and drops some. That table furnishes V, J and clone size, whereas the DNA furnished D and trimming. This table has about 150,000 clones, under 90% appearing once. The V call is TRBV25-1, the J call TRBJ1-2; a weak D match, TRBD1 (6 bases). The sequence was obtained from a man aged 55-75 years with acute or convalescent COVID-19. Sequenced material: peripheral blood. CDR3 DNA sequence: TGTGCCAGCAGTGTTGCCGGGACAAACCGCGATGGCTACACCTTC. It encodes CASSVAGTNRDGYTF.